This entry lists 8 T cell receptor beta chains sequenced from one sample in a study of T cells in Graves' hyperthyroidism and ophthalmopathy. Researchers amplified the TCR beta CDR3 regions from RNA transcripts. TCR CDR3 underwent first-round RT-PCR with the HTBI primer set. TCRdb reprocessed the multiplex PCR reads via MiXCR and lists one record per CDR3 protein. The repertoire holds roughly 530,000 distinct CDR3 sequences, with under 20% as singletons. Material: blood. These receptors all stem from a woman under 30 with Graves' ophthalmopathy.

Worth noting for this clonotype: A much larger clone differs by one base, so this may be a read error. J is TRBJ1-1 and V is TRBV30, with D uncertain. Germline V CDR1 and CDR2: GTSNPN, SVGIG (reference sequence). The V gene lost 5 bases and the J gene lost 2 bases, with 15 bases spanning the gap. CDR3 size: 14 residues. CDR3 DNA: TGTGCCTGGGGTTTTTATTCCGCTAACACTGAAGCTTTCTTT. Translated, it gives CAWGFYSANTEAFF.

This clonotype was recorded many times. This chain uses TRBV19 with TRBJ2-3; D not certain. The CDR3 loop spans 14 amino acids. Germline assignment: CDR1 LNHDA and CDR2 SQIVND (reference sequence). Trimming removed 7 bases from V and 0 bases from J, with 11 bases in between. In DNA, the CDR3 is TGTGCCAGTACCCCGGAAACTAGCACAGATACGCAGTATTTT. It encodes CASTPETSTDTQYF.

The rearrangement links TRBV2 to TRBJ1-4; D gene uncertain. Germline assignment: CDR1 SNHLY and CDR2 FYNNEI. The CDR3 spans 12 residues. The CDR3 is CASGRRNEKLFF. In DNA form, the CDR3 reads TGTGCTAGCGGGCGGCGTAATGAAAAACTGTTTTTT.

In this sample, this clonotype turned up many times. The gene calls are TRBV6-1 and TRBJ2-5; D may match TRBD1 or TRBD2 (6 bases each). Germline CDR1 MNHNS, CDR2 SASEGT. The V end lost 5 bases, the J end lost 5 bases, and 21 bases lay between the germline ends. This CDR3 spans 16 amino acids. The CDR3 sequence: CASSSGQNGDWETQYF. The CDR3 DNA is TGTGCCAGCAGTTCCGGACAGAATGGGGACTGGGAGACCCAGTACTTC.

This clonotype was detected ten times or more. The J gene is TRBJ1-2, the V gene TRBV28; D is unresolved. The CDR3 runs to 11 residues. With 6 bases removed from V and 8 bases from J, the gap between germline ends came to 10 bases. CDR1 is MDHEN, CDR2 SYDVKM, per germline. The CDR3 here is CASRRSRGYTF. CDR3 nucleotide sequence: TGTGCCAGCAGACGAAGCCGAGGCTACACCTTC.

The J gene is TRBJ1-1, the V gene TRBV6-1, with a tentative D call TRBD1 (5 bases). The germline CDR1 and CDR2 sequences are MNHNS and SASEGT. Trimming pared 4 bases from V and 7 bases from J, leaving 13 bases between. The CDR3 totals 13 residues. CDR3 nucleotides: TGTGCCAGCAGTGGGGGATGGGACGTTGAAGCTTTCTTT. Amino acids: CASSGGWDVEAFF.

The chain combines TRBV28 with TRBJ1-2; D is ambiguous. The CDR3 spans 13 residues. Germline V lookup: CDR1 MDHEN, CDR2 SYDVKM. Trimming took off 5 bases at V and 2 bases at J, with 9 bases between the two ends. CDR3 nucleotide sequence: TGTGCCAGCAGTCCAAGACAAAACTATGGCTACACCTTC. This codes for CASSPRQNYGYTF.

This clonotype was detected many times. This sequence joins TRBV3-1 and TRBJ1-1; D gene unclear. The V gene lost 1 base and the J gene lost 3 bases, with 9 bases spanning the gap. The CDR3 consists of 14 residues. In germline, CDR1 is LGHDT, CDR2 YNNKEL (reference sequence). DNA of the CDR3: TGTGCCAGCAGCCAAGCTTTTGGAGACACTGAAGCTTTCTTT. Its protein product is CASSQAFGDTEAFF.